The clone carrying this T cell receptor beta chain was seen ten or more times. Its antigen is unknown. This record belongs to a study of T cells after yellow fever vaccination. This CDR3 has 13 residues. Looked up from germline, CDR1 is SEHNR and CDR2 is FQNEAQ (reference sequence). Trimming took off 5 bases at V and 15 bases at J, with 20 bases between the two ends. TCRdb analysed the 5' RACE reads with MiXCR anew, one entry per CDR3 protein. This table holds about 350,000 distinct CDR3 sequences, around 13% found once. Study outcomes and limitations: Secondary responses were weaker yet peaked faster, day 5 versus 15. Reappearing after the booster were most of the clones from primary vaccination (about 95% CD4, 85% to 90% CD8). Abundant clonotypes (contaminants from the bulk population) could be present in FACS-sorted repertoires.

Source: CD4+ T cells sorted from PBMCs, taken 15 days after the yellow fever booster vaccination. This receptor was taken from a man aged 18 to 29 who received the YFV17D yellow fever vaccine. The V gene is TRBV7-9, the J gene TRBJ2-1, with D possibly being TRBD2 (5 bases). The CDR3 bases are TGTGCCAGCAGCGCCCGGGATCGGAGCGGCCCGTTCTTC. It encodes CASSARDRSGPFF.